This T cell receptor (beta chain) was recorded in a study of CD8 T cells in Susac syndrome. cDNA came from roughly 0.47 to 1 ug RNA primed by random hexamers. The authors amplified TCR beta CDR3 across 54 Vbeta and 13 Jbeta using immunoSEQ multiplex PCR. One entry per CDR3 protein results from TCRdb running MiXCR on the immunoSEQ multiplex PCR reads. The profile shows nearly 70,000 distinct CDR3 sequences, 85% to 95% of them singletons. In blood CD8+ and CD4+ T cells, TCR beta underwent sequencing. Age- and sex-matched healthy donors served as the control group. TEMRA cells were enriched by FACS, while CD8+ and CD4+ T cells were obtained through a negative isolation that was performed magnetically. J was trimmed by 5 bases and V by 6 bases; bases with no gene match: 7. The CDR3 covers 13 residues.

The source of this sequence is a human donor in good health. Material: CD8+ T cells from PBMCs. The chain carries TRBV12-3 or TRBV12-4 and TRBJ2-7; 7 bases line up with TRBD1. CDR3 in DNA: TGTGCCAGCAGCCCGACAGGGATGCACGAGCAGTACTTC. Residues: CASSPTGMHEQYF.